This TCR beta chain is from a study of beta chain features in type 1 diabetes. Comment on this clone: Its antigen is not identified.

The junction had 5 bases not matched to a gene; V was cut back by 5 bases and J by 5 bases. CDR3 length equals 13 residues. CDR1 and CDR2 (germline): SGHTA, FQGTGA. Expressed TCRB transcripts were sequenced because the entire RNA isolate underwent reverse transcription. Libraries were prepared by immunoSEQ multiplex PCR; TCRdb keeps only in-frame clonotypes and omits some of them. The sample yields 630,000 or so clones, about an eighth seen once. Study conclusions and caveats: Significant though moderate, a shortening of TCRB CDR3s appeared in all four CD4+ subsets of Type 1 diabetes patients.

The receptor comes from a man younger than 30 with type 1 diabetes. V is TRBV7-3 and J is TRBJ1-1; 7 bases are shared with TRBD1. What was sequenced was naive CD4+ T cells from blood. The CDR3 DNA sequence: TGTGCCAGCAGCCCCGACAGGGAGACTGAAGCTTTCTTT. Protein: CASSPDRETEAFF.